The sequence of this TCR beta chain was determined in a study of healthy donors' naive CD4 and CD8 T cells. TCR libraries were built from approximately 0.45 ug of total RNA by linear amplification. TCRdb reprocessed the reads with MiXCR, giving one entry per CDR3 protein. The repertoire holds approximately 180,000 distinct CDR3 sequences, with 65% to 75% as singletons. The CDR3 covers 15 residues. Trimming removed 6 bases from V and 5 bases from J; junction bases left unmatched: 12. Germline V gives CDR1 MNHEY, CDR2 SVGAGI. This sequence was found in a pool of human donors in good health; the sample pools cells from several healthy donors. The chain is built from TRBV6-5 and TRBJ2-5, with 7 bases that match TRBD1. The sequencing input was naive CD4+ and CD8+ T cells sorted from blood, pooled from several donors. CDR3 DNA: TGTGCCAGCAGCCCCGGGTCAGGGGGTTGGGAGACCCAGTACTTC. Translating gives CASSPGSGGWETQYF.